This T cell receptor (beta chain) was recorded in a study of human T cells and chemical hapten exposure. V was shortened by 5 bases and J by 9 bases, with 16 bases between the two germline ends. Germline assignment: CDR1 MNHEY and CDR2 SVGEGT. The CDR3 has 13 amino acids. TCRdb used MiXCR to reprocess the RACE reads, holding one entry per CDR3 protein. This sample yields 65,000 to 80,000 distinct CDR3 sequences, of which over 7% are seen a single time; 1.5% belongs to the top ten. The time point here: healthy volunteer bleed at 6 weeks. Total RNA was extracted from unfractionated whole blood. This TCR was recovered from a male donor in good health. Some clones in this sample may be carry-over from other donors' samples. The sequenced material came from whole blood. The chain combines TRBV6-2 or TRBV6-3 with TRBJ1-1; possibly TRBD1 for D (5 bases). The CDR3 protein is CASSQAGQIQAFF. The CDR3 DNA sequence: TGTGCCAGCAGTCAGGCAGGACAAATTCAAGCTTTCTTT.